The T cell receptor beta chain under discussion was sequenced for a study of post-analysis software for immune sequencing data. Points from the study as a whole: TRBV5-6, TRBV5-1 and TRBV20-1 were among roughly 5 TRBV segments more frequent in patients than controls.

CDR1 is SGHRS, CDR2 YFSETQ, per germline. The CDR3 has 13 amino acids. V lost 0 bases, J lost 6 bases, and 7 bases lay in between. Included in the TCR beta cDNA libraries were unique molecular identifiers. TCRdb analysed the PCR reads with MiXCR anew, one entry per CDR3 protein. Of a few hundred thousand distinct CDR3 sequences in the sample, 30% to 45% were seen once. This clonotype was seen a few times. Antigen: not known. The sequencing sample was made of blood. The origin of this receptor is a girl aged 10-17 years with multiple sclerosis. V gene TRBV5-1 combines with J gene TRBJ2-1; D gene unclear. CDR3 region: CASSLDVVNEQFF. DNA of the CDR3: TGCGCCAGCAGCTTGGATGTCGTCAATGAGCAGTTCTTC. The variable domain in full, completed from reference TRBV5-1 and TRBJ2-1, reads KAGVTQTPRYLIKTRGQQVTLSCSPISGHRSVSWYQQTPGQGLQFLFEYFSETQRNKGNFPGRFSGRQFSNSRSEMNVSTLELGDSALYLCASSLDVVNEQFFGPGTRLTVL.